This entry features one T cell receptor beta chain sequence. Germline V lookup: CDR1 MNHEY, CDR2 SVGAGI. The V and J ends lost 2 bases and 8 bases respectively, with 18 bases between them. The CDR3 is 16 amino acids. The record originates from a study of shared clonotypes between healthy human individuals. The protocol was immunoSEQ multiplex PCR, while the TCRdb copy is restricted to in-frame clones and leaves out a portion. The sample has around 2,000,000 clones; 85% to 95% are singletons. The sequence came from a man aged 18 to 29 in good health. Material: naive CD4+ T cells sorted from blood. Indicated subset: CD45RA+ positively selected. The chain recombines TRBV6-5 with TRBJ1-4, with D maybe TRBD1 (6 bases). CDR3 in DNA: TGTGCCAGCAGTTACACGGGGGAGACAGGCCGGGAAAAACTGTTTTTT. This encodes CASSYTGETGREKLFF.